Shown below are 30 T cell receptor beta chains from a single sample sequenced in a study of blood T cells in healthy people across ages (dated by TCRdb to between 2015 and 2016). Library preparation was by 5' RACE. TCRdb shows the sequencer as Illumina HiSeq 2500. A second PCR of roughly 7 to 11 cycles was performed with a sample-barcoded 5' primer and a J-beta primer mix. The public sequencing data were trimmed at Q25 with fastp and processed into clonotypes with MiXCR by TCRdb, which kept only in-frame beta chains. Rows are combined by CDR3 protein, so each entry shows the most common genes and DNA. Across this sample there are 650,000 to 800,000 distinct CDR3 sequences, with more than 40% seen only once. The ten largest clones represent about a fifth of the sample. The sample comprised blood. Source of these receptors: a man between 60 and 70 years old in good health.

CDR3 amino acids: CASSVGRLSYNEQFF. CDR3 sequence (DNA): TGTGCCAGCAGCGTAGGAAGGTTATCCTACAATGAGCAGTTCTTC. The chain links TRBV9 to TRBJ2-1; the D is unclear. Germline V CDR1 and CDR2: SGDLS, YYNGEE. Trimming removed 0 bases at V and 1 base at J, with 8 bases between. This CDR3 is built from 15 residues.

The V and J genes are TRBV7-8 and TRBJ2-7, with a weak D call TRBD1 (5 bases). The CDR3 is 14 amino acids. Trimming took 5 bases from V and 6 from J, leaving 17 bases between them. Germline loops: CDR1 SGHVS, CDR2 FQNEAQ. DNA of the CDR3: TGTGCCAGCAGCGTAGACCCCAGGGCGGCCGAGCAGTACTTC. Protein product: CASSVDPRAAEQYF.

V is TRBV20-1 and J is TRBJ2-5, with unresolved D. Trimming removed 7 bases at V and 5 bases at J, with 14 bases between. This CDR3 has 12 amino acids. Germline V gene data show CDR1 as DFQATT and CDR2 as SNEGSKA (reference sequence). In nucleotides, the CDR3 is TGCAGTGTGGTAGGGTCGGAGGAGACCCAGTACTTC. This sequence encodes CSVVGSEETQYF.

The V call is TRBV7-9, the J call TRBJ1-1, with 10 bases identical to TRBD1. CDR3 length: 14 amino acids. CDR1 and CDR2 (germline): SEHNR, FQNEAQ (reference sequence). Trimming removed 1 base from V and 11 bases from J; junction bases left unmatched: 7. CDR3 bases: TGTGCCAGCAGCTTAGGAGGGACAGGGGAAATGGCTTTCTTT. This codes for CASSLGGTGEMAFF.

CDR3 coding DNA: TGTGCCAGCACCAAACCGGGACGCAGAGAACGTGGCTACACCTTC. Protein product: CASTKPGRRERGYTF. The rearrangement links TRBV6-1 to TRBJ1-2; D is perhaps TRBD1 (5 bases). The CDR3 has 15 amino acids. In germline, CDR1 is MNHNS, CDR2 SASEGT. The ends were cut back, 7 bases at V and 7 bases at J, with 22 bases in the middle.

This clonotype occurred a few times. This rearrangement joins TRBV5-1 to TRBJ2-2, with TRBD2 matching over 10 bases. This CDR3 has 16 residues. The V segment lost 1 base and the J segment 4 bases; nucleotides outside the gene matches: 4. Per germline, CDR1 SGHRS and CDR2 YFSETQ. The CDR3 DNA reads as TGCGCCAGCAGCTTGCTAGCGGGGGCCGGCACCGGGGAGCTGTTTTTT. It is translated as CASSLLAGAGTGELFF.

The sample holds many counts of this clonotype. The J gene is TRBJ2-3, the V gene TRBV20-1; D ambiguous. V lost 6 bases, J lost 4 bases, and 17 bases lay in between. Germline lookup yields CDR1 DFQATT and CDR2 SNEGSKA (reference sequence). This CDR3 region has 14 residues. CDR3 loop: CSALLSTVPDTQYF. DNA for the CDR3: TGCAGTGCCCTTCTATCAACCGTCCCAGATACGCAGTATTTT.

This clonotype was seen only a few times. The CDR3 loop is CSASGLAGALEQYF. The CDR3 DNA reads as TGCAGTGCTAGCGGACTAGCGGGGGCCCTAGAGCAGTACTTC. The rearrangement joins TRBV20-1 to TRBJ2-5; 13 bases are a match to TRBD2. This CDR3 has 14 residues. V trimming: 3 bases; J trimming: 11 bases; junction bases outside the gene matches: 9. The germline V gene encodes CDR1 DFQATT and CDR2 SNEGSKA (reference sequence).

The CDR3 protein is CARGRTVPTEAFF. The CDR3 DNA reads TGTGCCAGGGGGAGGACAGTGCCCACTGAAGCTTTCTTT. V and J are TRBV19 and TRBJ1-1, with D perhaps TRBD1 (6 bases). Per the germline V gene, CDR1 is LNHDA and CDR2 is SQIVND (reference sequence). The CDR3 runs 13 residues. Between the trimmed V and J ends, which lost 9 bases and 4 bases, there was a span of 15 bases.

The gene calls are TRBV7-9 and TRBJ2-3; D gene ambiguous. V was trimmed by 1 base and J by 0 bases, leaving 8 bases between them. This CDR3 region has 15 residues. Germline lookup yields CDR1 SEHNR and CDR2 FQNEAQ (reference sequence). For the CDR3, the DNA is TGTGCCAGCAGCTTAGGGATCGGTAGCACAGATACGCAGTATTTT. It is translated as CASSLGIGSTDTQYF.

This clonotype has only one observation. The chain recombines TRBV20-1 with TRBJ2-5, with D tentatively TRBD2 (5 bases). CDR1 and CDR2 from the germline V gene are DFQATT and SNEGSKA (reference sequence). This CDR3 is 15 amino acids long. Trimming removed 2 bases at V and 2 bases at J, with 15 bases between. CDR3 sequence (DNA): TGCAGTGCTAGAACCACGAGGGCTTCACAAGAGACCCAGTACTTC. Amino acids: CSARTTRASQETQYF.

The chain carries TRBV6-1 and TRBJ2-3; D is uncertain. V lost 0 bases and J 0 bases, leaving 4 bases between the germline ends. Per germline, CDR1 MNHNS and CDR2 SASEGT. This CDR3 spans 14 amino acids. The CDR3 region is CASSEATSTDTQYF. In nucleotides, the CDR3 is TGTGCCAGCAGTGAAGCGACTAGCACAGATACGCAGTATTTT.

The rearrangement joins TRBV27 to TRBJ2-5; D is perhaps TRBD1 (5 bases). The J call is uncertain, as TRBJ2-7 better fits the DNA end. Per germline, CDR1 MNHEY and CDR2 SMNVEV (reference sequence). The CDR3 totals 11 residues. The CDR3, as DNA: TGTGCCAGCAGGTCAGGGCGCGAGCAGTACTTC. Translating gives CASRSGREQYF.

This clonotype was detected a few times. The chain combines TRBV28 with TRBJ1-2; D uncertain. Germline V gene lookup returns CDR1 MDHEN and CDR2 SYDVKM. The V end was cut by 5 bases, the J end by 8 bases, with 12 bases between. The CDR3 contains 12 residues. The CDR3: CASSTTSRGYTF. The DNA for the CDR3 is TGTGCCAGCAGTACCACTAGCCGCGGCTACACCTTC.

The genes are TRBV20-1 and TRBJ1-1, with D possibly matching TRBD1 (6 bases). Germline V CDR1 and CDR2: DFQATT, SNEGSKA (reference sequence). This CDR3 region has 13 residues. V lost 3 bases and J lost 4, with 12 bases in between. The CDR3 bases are TGCAGTGCTAGGGTAGGGGGGGCCACTGAAGCTTTCTTT. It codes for CSARVGGATEAFF.

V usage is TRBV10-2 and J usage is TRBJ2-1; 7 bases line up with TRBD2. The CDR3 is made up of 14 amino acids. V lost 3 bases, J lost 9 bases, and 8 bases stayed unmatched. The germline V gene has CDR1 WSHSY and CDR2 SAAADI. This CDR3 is CASSDRQGGSEQFF. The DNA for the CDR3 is TGCGCCAGCAGTGACCGTCAGGGAGGGAGTGAGCAGTTCTTC.

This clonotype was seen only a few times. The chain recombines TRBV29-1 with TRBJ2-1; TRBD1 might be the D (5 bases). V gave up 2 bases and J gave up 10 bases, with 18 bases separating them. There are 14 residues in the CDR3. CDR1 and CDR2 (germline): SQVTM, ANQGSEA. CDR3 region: CSVESGSLTREQFF. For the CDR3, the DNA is TGCAGCGTTGAATCAGGGTCCCTCACTCGCGAGCAGTTCTTC.

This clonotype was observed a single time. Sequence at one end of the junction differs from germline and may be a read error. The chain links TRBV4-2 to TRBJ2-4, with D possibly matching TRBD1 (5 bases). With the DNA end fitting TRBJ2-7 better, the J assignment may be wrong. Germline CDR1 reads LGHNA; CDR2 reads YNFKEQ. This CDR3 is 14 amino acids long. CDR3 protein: CANSQFTGTYEQYF. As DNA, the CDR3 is TGTGCCAACAGCCAATTTACAGGAACCTACGAGCAGTACTTC.

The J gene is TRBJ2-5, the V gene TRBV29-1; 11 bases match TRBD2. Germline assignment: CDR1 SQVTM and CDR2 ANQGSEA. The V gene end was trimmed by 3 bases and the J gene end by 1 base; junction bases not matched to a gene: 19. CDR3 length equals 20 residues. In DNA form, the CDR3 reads TGCAGCGTTGAGTACTACGATGTATACCCGGGACTAGCGGTCCAAGAGACCCAGTACTTC. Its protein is CSVEYYDVYPGLAVQETQYF.

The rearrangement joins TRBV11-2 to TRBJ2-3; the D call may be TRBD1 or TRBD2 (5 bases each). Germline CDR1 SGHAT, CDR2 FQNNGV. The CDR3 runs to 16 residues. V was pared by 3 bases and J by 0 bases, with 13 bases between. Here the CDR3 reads CASSFVSGASTDTQYF. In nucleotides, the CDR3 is TGTGCCAGCAGCTTCGTTTCCGGGGCTAGCACAGATACGCAGTATTTT.

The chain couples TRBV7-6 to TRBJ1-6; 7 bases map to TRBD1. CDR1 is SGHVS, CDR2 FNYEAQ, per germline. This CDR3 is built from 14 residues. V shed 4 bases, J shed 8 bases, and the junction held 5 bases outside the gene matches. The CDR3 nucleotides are TGTGCCAGCAGCTCGGGACAGAACTATTCACCCCTCCACTTT. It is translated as CASSSGQNYSPLHF. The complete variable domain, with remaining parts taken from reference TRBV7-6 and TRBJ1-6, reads GAGVSQSPRYKVTKRGQDVALRCDPISGHVSLYWYRQALGQGPEFLTYFNYEAQQDKSGLPNDRFSAERPEGSISTLTIQRTEQRDSAMYRCASSSGQNYSPLHFGNGTRLTVT.

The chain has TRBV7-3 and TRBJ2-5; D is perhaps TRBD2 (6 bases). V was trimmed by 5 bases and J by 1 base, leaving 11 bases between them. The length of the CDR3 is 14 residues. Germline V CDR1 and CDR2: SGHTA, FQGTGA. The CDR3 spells CASSPPSVQETQYF. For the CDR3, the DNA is TGTGCCAGCAGCCCGCCTAGCGTCCAAGAGACCCAGTACTTC.

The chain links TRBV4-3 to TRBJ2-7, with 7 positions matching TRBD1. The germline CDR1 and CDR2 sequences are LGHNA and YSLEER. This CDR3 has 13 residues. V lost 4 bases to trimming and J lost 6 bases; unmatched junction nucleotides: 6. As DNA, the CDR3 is TGCGCCAGCAGCCGTATCACAGGGGCCGAGCAGTACTTC. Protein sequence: CASSRITGAEQYF.

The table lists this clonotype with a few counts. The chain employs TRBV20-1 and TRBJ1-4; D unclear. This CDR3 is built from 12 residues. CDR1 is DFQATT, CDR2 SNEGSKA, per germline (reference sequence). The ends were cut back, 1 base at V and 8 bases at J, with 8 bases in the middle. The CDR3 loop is CSARGSAEKLFF. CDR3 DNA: TGCAGTGCTAGAGGTTCAGCGGAAAAACTGTTTTTT.

CDR3 coding DNA: TGTGCCAGCAGTGCCCAGACAGGGCTTGGATCACCCCTCCACTTT. Residues: CASSAQTGLGSPLHF. The rearrangement links TRBV12-3 or TRBV12-4 to TRBJ1-6; TRBD1 matches at 7 bases. The CDR3 has 15 amino acids. After removal of 5 bases from V and 10 bases from J, the junction contained 11 bases not matched to a gene.

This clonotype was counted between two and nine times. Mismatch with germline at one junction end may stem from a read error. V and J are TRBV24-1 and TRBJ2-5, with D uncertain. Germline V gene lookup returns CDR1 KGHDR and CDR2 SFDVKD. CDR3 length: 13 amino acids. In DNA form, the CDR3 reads TGTGCCACCAGTGATTATGCAGGCTACGAGCAGTACTTT. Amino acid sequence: CATSDYAGYEQYF.

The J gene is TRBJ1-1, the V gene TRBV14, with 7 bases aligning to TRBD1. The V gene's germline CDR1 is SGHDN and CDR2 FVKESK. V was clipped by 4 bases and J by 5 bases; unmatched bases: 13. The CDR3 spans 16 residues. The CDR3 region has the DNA TGTGCCAGCAGCCTTCTCGGGGTGGCAGGGGGGACTGAAGCTTTCTTT. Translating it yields CASSLLGVAGGTEAFF. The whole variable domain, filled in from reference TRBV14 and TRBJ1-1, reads EAGVTQFPSHSVIEKGQTVTLRCDPISGHDNLYWYRRVMGKEIKFLLHFVKESKQDESGMPNNRFLAERTGGTYSTLKVQPAELEDSGVYFCASSLLGVAGGTEAFFGQGTRLTVV.

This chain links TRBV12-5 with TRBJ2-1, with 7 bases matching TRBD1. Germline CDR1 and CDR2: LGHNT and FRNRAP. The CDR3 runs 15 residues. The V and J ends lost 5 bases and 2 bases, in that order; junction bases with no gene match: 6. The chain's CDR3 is CASGNRQGAYNEQFF. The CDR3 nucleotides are TGTGCTAGTGGTAACCGACAGGGTGCCTACAATGAGCAGTTCTTC.

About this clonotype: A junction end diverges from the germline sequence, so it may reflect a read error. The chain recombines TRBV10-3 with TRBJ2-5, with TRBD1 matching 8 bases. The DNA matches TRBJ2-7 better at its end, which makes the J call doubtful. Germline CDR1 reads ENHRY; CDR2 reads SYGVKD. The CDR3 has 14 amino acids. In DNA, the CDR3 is TGTGCCACCAGTGCGGCAGGGGGCCAGTACGAGCAGTACTTC. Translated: CATSAAGGQYEQYF.

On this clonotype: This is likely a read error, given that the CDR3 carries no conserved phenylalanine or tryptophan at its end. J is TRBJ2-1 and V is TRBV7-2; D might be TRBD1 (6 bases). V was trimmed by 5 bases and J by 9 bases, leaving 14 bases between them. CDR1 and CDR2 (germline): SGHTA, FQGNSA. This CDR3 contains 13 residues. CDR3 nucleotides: TGTGCCAGCAGCACCCAACAGGGTACTGAGCAGTTCCTC. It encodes CASSTQQGTEQFL.